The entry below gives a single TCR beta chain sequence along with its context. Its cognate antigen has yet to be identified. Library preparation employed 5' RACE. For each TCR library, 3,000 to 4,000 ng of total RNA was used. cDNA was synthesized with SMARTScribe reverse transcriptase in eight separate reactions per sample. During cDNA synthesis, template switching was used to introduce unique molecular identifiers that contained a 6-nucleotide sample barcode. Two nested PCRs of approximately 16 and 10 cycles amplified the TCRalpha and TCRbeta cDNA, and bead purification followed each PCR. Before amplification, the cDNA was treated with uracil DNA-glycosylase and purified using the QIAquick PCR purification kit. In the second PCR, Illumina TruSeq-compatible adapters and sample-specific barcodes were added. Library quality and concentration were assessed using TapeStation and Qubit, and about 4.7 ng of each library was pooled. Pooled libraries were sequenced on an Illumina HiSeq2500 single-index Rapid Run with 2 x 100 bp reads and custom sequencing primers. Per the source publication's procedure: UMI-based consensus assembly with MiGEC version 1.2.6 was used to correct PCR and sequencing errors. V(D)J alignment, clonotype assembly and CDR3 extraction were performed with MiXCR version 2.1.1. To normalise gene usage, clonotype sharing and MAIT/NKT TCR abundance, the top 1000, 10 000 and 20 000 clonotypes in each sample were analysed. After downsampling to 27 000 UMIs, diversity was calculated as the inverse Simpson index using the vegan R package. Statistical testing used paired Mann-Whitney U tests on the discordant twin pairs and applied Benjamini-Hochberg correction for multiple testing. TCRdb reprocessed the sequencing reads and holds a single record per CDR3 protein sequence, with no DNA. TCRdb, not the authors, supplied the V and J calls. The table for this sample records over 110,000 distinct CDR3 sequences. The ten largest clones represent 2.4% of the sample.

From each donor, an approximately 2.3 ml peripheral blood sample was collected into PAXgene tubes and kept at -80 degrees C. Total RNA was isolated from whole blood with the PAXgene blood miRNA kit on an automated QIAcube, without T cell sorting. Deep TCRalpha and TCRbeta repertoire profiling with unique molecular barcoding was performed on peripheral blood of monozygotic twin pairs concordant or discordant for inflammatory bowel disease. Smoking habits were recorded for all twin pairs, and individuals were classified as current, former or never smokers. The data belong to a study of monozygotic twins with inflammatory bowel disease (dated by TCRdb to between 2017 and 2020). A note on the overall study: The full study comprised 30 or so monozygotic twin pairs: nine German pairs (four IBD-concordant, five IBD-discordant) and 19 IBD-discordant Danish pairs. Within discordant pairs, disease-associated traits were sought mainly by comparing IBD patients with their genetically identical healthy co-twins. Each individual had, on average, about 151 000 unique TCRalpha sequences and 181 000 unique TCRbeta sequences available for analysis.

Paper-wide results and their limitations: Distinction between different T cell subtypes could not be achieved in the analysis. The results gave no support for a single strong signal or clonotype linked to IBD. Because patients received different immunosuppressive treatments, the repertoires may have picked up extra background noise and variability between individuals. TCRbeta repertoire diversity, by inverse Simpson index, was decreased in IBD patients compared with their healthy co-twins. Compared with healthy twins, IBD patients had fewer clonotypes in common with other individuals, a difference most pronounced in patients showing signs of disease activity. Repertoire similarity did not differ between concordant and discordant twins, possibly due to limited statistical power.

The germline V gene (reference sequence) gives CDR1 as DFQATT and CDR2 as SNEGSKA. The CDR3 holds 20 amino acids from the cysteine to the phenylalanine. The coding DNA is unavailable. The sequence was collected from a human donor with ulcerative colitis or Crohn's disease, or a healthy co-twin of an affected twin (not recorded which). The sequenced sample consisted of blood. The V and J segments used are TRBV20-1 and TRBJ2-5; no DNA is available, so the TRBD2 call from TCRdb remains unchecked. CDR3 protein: CSASEFPRLAGGAGRETQYF.